A selection of T cell receptor beta chains follows, all from one sample in a study of CD8 T cells in Susac syndrome. TCRdb itself ran the immunoSEQ multiplex PCR reads through MiXCR, one entry per CDR3 protein. The table shows approximately 230,000 distinct CDR3 sequences, with just under 95% occurring only once. The sequencing input was CD4+ T cells from PBMCs. These TCRs come from a human donor with multiple sclerosis. The CDR3 runs from the conserved cysteine through the conserved F or W. The D gene is left open where the match is weak. Clone sizes are given selectively: once, few, many, or a class where the clone is expanded.

d_gene: TRBD1; j_gene: TRBJ2-5; v_gene: TRBV5-4; abundance: once; CDR3aa: CASSSDDRGETQYF; CDR3nt: TGTGCCAGCAGCTCCGACGACAGGGGGGAGACCCAGTACTTC
d_gene: .; j_gene: TRBJ1-4; v_gene: TRBV3-1; abundance: .; CDR3aa: CASSLGAGGANEKLFF; CDR3nt: TGTGCCAGCAGCCTTGGCGCGGGGGGAGCTAATGAAAAACTGTTTTTT
d_gene: .; j_gene: TRBJ1-1; v_gene: TRBV29-1; abundance: .; CDR3aa: CSVRVSNTEAFF; CDR3nt: TGCAGCGTTAGGGTGTCGAACACTGAAGCTTTCTTT
d_gene: .; j_gene: TRBJ1-6; v_gene: TRBV5-4; abundance: .; CDR3aa: CASSASRDGRYSPLHF; CDR3nt: TGTGCCAGCAGCGCATCCCGGGACGGCAGATATTCACCCCTCCACTTT
d_gene: .; j_gene: TRBJ2-5; v_gene: TRBV24-1; abundance: .; CDR3aa: CATSDFKRSGRGETQYF; CDR3nt: TGTGCCACCAGTGATTTCAAGCGGTCAGGCCGGGGGGAGACCCAGTACTTC
d_gene: .; j_gene: TRBJ2-5; v_gene: TRBV5-1; abundance: .; CDR3aa: CASSSEGEVGETQYF; CDR3nt: TGCGCCAGCAGCAGTGAAGGGGAGGTGGGAGAGACCCAGTACTTC
d_gene: TRBD2; j_gene: TRBJ2-2; v_gene: TRBV7-9; abundance: .; CDR3aa: CAGGERSTGELFF; CDR3nt: TGTGCCGGGGGGGAGCGGAGCACCGGGGAGCTGTTTTTT
d_gene: .; j_gene: TRBJ2-5; v_gene: TRBV20-1; abundance: .; CDR3aa: CSAGQGGETQYF; CDR3nt: TGCAGTGCTGGCCAGGGGGGGGAGACCCAGTACTTC
d_gene: .; j_gene: TRBJ2-1; v_gene: TRBV2; abundance: .; CDR3aa: CASSFGASGEQFF; CDR3nt: TGTGCCAGCAGCTTTGGGGCCAGTGGCGAGCAGTTCTTC
d_gene: TRBD1; j_gene: TRBJ1-1; v_gene: TRBV6-2/TRBV6-3; abundance: .; CDR3aa: CASSYTGAMNTEAFF; CDR3nt: TGTGCCAGCAGTTATACAGGGGCCATGAACACTGAAGCTTTCTTT
d_gene: .; j_gene: TRBJ1-1; v_gene: TRBV30; abundance: .; CDR3aa: CAWWRNLNTEAFF; CDR3nt: TGTGCCTGGTGGCGGAACCTGAACACTGAAGCTTTCTTT
d_gene: TRBD2; j_gene: TRBJ2-3; v_gene: TRBV3-1; abundance: .; CDR3aa: CASSQSGRASTDTQYF; CDR3nt: TGTGCCAGCAGCCAAAGCGGGAGGGCTAGCACAGATACGCAGTATTTT
d_gene: .; j_gene: TRBJ2-2; v_gene: TRBV7-2; abundance: .; CDR3aa: CASSFPGGRGGELFF; CDR3nt: TGTGCCAGCAGCTTTCCCGGGGGCCGTGGCGGGGAGCTGTTTTTT
d_gene: TRBD1; j_gene: TRBJ1-4; v_gene: TRBV20-1; abundance: .; CDR3aa: CSARDIGQGWEKLFF; CDR3nt: TGCAGTGCTAGGGATATCGGACAGGGATGGGAAAAACTGTTTTTT
d_gene: TRBD1; j_gene: TRBJ2-5; v_gene: TRBV18; abundance: .; CDR3aa: CASSSGQGWYQETQYF; CDR3nt: TGTGCCAGCTCAAGCGGACAGGGTTGGTACCAAGAGACCCAGTACTTC
d_gene: TRBD2; j_gene: TRBJ2-1; v_gene: TRBV9; abundance: .; CDR3aa: CASSVGGSGPYNEQFF; CDR3nt: TGTGCCAGCAGCGTAGGAGGTAGCGGGCCCTACAATGAGCAGTTCTTC
d_gene: .; j_gene: TRBJ1-1; v_gene: TRBV27; abundance: .; CDR3aa: CASKPRQAQVMNTEAFF; CDR3nt: TGTGCCAGCAAGCCCAGGCAGGCACAGGTTATGAACACTGAAGCTTTCTTT
d_gene: .; j_gene: TRBJ2-5; v_gene: TRBV24-1; abundance: .; CDR3aa: CATSGVRSGETQYF; CDR3nt: TGTGCCACCAGTGGCGTCAGGTCGGGGGAGACCCAGTACTTC
d_gene: TRBD1; j_gene: TRBJ2-1; v_gene: TRBV5-1; abundance: .; CDR3aa: CASSLALGQTHNEQFF; CDR3nt: TGCGCCAGCAGCTTGGCCCTGGGACAGACACACAATGAGCAGTTCTTC
d_gene: TRBD1; j_gene: TRBJ2-3; v_gene: TRBV4-2; abundance: .; CDR3aa: CASSQDPGQGDTQYF; CDR3nt: TGTGCCAGCAGCCAAGATCCGGGACAGGGAGATACGCAGTATTTT
d_gene: .; j_gene: TRBJ2-2; v_gene: TRBV5-1; abundance: .; CDR3aa: CASSLDNTNTGELFF; CDR3nt: TGCGCCAGCAGCCTGGACAACACGAACACCGGGGAGCTGTTTTTT
d_gene: .; j_gene: TRBJ2-2; v_gene: TRBV20-1; abundance: .; CDR3aa: CSASPKGRDTGEQFF; CDR3nt: TGCAGTGCTAGCCCTAAGGGGAGGGACACCGGGGAGCAGTTTTTT
d_gene: .; j_gene: TRBJ1-5; v_gene: TRBV18; abundance: .; CDR3aa: CASSPGGSTQPQHF; CDR3nt: TGTGCCAGCTCACCCGGGGGTAGCACTCAGCCCCAGCATTTT
d_gene: TRBD1; j_gene: TRBJ1-2; v_gene: TRBV10-3; abundance: .; CDR3aa: CAIRDSNYGYTF; CDR3nt: TGTGCCATCCGGGACAGCAACTATGGCTACACCTTC
d_gene: TRBD2; j_gene: TRBJ2-5; v_gene: TRBV5-6; abundance: .; CDR3aa: CASSFRTGGWETQYF; CDR3nt: TGTGCCAGCAGCTTTCGGACGGGGGGGTGGGAGACCCAGTACTTC
d_gene: .; j_gene: TRBJ2-1; v_gene: TRBV29-1; abundance: .; CDR3aa: CSVEGWPGSIYNEQFF; CDR3nt: TGCAGCGTGGAGGGGTGGCCCGGGAGCATATACAATGAGCAGTTCTTC
d_gene: TRBD2; j_gene: TRBJ2-5; v_gene: TRBV20-1; abundance: .; CDR3aa: CSAVGREGGETQYF; CDR3nt: TGCAGTGCCGTTGGGCGGGAGGGAGGAGAGACCCAGTACTTC
d_gene: .; j_gene: TRBJ1-1; v_gene: TRBV7-2; abundance: .; CDR3aa: CASSWRQERAFF; CDR3nt: TGTGCCAGCAGCTGGAGACAGGAGCGAGCTTTCTTT
d_gene: .; j_gene: TRBJ1-2; v_gene: TRBV10-3; abundance: .; CDR3aa: CAIRRSVDGYTF; CDR3nt: TGTGCCATCAGGAGATCTGTAGATGGCTACACCTTC
d_gene: TRBD1; j_gene: TRBJ1-5; v_gene: TRBV30; abundance: .; CDR3aa: CAWSVQGQGYQPQHF; CDR3nt: TGTGCCTGGAGTGTACAGGGACAGGGCTATCAGCCCCAGCATTTT
d_gene: .; j_gene: TRBJ2-2; v_gene: TRBV15; abundance: .; CDR3aa: CATTFSPDRDSGELFF; CDR3nt: TGTGCCACCACATTCTCCCCCGACAGGGACTCCGGGGAGCTGTTTTTT
d_gene: TRBD1; j_gene: TRBJ2-7; v_gene: TRBV29-1; abundance: .; CDR3aa: CSARGQAPYEQYF; CDR3nt: TGCAGCGCCCGTGGACAGGCACCCTACGAGCAGTACTTC
d_gene: TRBD1; j_gene: TRBJ2-7; v_gene: TRBV20-1; abundance: .; CDR3aa: CSASSQGASYEQYF; CDR3nt: TGCAGTGCTAGTTCGCAGGGGGCCTCCTACGAGCAGTACTTC
d_gene: .; j_gene: TRBJ1-2; v_gene: TRBV30; abundance: once; CDR3aa: CASTGGRSYGYTF; CDR3nt: TGTGCCTCTACGGGGGGACGGAGCTATGGCTACACCTTC
d_gene: .; j_gene: TRBJ2-5; v_gene: TRBV4-2; abundance: .; CDR3aa: CASSHGERRETQYF; CDR3nt: TGTGCCAGCAGCCACGGGGAACGAAGAGAGACCCAGTACTTC
d_gene: .; j_gene: TRBJ1-5; v_gene: TRBV20-1; abundance: .; CDR3aa: CTASSHHGQPRQPQHF; CDR3nt: TGCACTGCTAGCTCCCACCACGGACAGCCGAGACAGCCCCAGCATTTT
d_gene: .; j_gene: TRBJ2-6; v_gene: TRBV2; abundance: .; CDR3aa: CASSPWGAAGANVLTF; CDR3nt: TGTGCCAGCAGTCCCTGGGGGGCGGCTGGGGCCAACGTCCTGACTTTC
d_gene: TRBD2; j_gene: TRBJ2-2; v_gene: TRBV3-1; abundance: .; CDR3aa: CASSMNSGGLSGGELFF; CDR3nt: TGTGCCAGCAGCATGAATAGCGGGGGGCTTTCTGGCGGGGAGCTGTTTTTT
d_gene: .; j_gene: TRBJ2-1; v_gene: TRBV24-1; abundance: .; CDR3aa: CATSDSGSDRNEQFF; CDR3nt: TGTGCCACCAGTGACTCCGGTTCAGATAGGAATGAGCAGTTCTTC
d_gene: .; j_gene: TRBJ2-7; v_gene: TRBV13; abundance: .; CDR3aa: CASSLLRVGEQYF; CDR3nt: TGTGCCAGCAGCTTATTGAGAGTGGGCGAGCAGTACTTC
d_gene: TRBD2; j_gene: TRBJ2-1; v_gene: TRBV5-6; abundance: .; CDR3aa: CASSLLGLAANNEQFF; CDR3nt: TGTGCCAGCAGCTTGCTTGGACTAGCGGCGAACAATGAGCAGTTCTTC
d_gene: TRBD2; j_gene: TRBJ2-5; v_gene: TRBV11-1; abundance: .; CDR3aa: CASTGGLTQYF; CDR3nt: TGTGCCAGCACGGGGGGGTTGACCCAGTACTTC
d_gene: TRBD2; j_gene: TRBJ2-5; v_gene: TRBV5-1; abundance: .; CDR3aa: CASSSAGLAGAETQYF; CDR3nt: TGCGCCAGCAGCTCCGCGGGACTAGCGGGAGCTGAGACCCAGTACTTC
d_gene: TRBD2; j_gene: TRBJ2-3; v_gene: TRBV20-1; abundance: .; CDR3aa: CSASGRGGVDTDTQYF; CDR3nt: TGCAGTGCTAGCGGGAGGGGGGGAGTCGACACAGATACGCAGTATTTT
d_gene: TRBD1; j_gene: TRBJ2-5; v_gene: TRBV29-1; abundance: .; CDR3aa: CSVRQGGTQYF; CDR3nt: TGCAGCGTTCGACAGGGGGGGACCCAGTACTTC
d_gene: .; j_gene: TRBJ2-2; v_gene: TRBV19; abundance: .; CDR3aa: CASSILGGNTGELFF; CDR3nt: TGTGCCAGTAGTATTCTCGGGGGCAACACCGGGGAGCTGTTTTTT
d_gene: .; j_gene: TRBJ1-5; v_gene: TRBV23-1; abundance: .; CDR3aa: CASSLSRDTSTNSNQPQHF; CDR3nt: TGCGCCAGCAGTCTTTCCCGCGATACATCCACAAATAGCAATCAGCCCCAGCATTTT
d_gene: .; j_gene: TRBJ2-7; v_gene: TRBV7-9; abundance: .; CDR3aa: CASSFYGGTRNYEQYF; CDR3nt: TGTGCCAGCAGCTTTTACGGGGGGACAAGGAACTACGAGCAGTACTTC
d_gene: .; j_gene: TRBJ2-1; v_gene: TRBV7-9; abundance: few; CDR3aa: CASSLRGSYNEQFF; CDR3nt: TGTGCCAGCAGCTTAAGGGGCTCCTACAATGAGCAGTTCTTC
d_gene: TRBD1; j_gene: TRBJ2-5; v_gene: TRBV27; abundance: .; CDR3aa: CASSFWPGGKSETQYF; CDR3nt: TGTGCCAGCAGTTTTTGGCCAGGGGGTAAGAGCGAGACCCAGTACTTC
d_gene: TRBD2; j_gene: TRBJ2-2; v_gene: TRBV19; abundance: .; CDR3aa: CASSIRGEGGELFF; CDR3nt: TGTGCCAGTAGTATCCGGGGGGAAGGCGGGGAGCTGTTTTTT
d_gene: TRBD2; j_gene: TRBJ2-1; v_gene: TRBV7-3; abundance: .; CDR3aa: CASSSSPGTSGYNEQFF; CDR3nt: TGTGCCAGCAGCTCATCTCCCGGGACTAGCGGCTACAATGAGCAGTTCTTC
d_gene: TRBD1; j_gene: TRBJ1-2; v_gene: TRBV3-1; abundance: .; CDR3aa: CASSPGYRDRRDSNYGYTF; CDR3nt: TGTGCCAGCAGCCCAGGGTACCGGGACAGGCGCGACTCTAACTATGGCTACACCTTC
d_gene: .; j_gene: TRBJ2-3; v_gene: TRBV6-5; abundance: .; CDR3aa: CASSYMGAPTDTQYF; CDR3nt: TGTGCCAGCAGTTACATGGGGGCGCCCACAGATACGCAGTATTTT
d_gene: TRBD2; j_gene: TRBJ2-1; v_gene: TRBV19; abundance: .; CDR3aa: CASSTSGRLDEQFF; CDR3nt: TGTGCCAGTAGTACTAGCGGGAGGCTGGATGAGCAGTTCTTC